One and the same sample provided the 20 T cell receptor beta chains below, sequenced in a study of T cells in Graves' hyperthyroidism and ophthalmopathy. Amplification of TCR beta CDR3 regions was performed using RNA transcripts as template. The study used the HTBI primer set for a first-round RT-PCR of the TCR CDR3. TCRdb itself ran the multiplex PCR reads through MiXCR, one entry per CDR3 protein. The data show more than 150,000 distinct CDR3 sequences, with over 15% seen just once and approximately 28% held by the top ten. Sequencing was done on a sample of blood. These receptors were obtained from a woman aged 45-65 years with Graves' hyperthyroidism.

At least ten counts were recorded for this clonotype. This sequence joins TRBV19 and TRBJ1-5; the match to TRBD1 covers 10 bases. The V gene's germline CDR1 is LNHDA and CDR2 SQIVND (reference sequence). The CDR3 extends over 15 amino acids. V trimming: 9 bases; J trimming: 3 bases; junction bases outside the gene matches: 8. The CDR3 coding sequence is TGTGCCAGCCGCCGGGACAGGGGACCCAATCAGCCCCAGCATTTT. Encoded protein: CASRRDRGPNQPQHF.

This clonotype was picked up many times. V gene TRBV3-1 combines with J gene TRBJ2-7; D remains unclear. CDR3 length: 12 residues. Germline V lookup: CDR1 LGHDT, CDR2 YNNKEL (reference sequence). Trimming removed 3 bases from V and 1 base from J, with 4 bases in between. The CDR3 DNA is TGTGCCAGCAGCCAGGAATCCTACGAGCAGTACTTC. It encodes CASSQESYEQYF.

This clonotype was detected only a few times. The rearrangement uses TRBV20-1 and TRBJ1-2, with 8 bases aligning to TRBD1. CDR3 length: 15 amino acids. CDR1 and CDR2 (germline): DFQATT, SNEGSKA (reference sequence). J gave up 4 bases and V 2 bases, and 9 bases lay outside the gene matches. Here the CDR3 DNA reads TGCAGTGCTAGAAGTACAGGGGGATTTGGCTATGGCTACACCTTC. It codes for CSARSTGGFGYGYTF.

At least ten counts were recorded for this clonotype. The chain has TRBV9 and TRBJ1-1; D ambiguous. V dropped 0 bases and J dropped 1 base, with 4 bases sitting between them. Germline V gene lookup returns CDR1 SGDLS and CDR2 YYNGEE. This CDR3 is 13 amino acids long. The CDR3 reads CASSVVPNTEAFF. CDR3 nucleotides: TGTGCCAGCAGCGTAGTACCGAACACTGAAGCTTTCTTT.

The chain joins TRBV27 to TRBJ2-3, with TRBD2 as a possible D gene (6 bases). Trimming took off 0 bases at V and 0 bases at J, with 10 bases between the two ends. The germline V gene encodes CDR1 MNHEY and CDR2 SMNVEV (reference sequence). The CDR3 is 16 amino acids. The CDR3 region has the DNA TGTGCCAGCAGTTTATCTGGAGGGCCTAGCACAGATACGCAGTATTTT. This gives the protein CASSLSGGPSTDTQYF.

This clonotype was counted many times. The V and J genes are TRBV6-5 and TRBJ2-7, with TRBD1 as a possible D gene (7 bases). This CDR3 contains 13 residues. V was cut by 2 bases and J by 7 bases, with 12 bases left in between. Germline CDR1 reads MNHEY; CDR2 reads SVGAGI. The DNA of the CDR3 is TGTGCCAGCAGTTACAGGCAGGGGGGTGAGCAGTACTTC. Protein product: CASSYRQGGEQYF.

This clonotype has just a few counts. The chain uses TRBV4-1 and TRBJ1-1; D gene ambiguous. V lost 4 bases to trimming and J lost 0 bases, with 21 bases between them. Germline-derived CDR1 and CDR2 are MGHRA and YSYEKL. The CDR3 length is 18 residues. CDR3 residues: CASSPTAKPSLLNTEAFF. In DNA form, the CDR3 reads TGCGCCAGCAGCCCCACGGCGAAGCCTTCCCTACTGAACACTGAAGCTTTCTTT.

This clonotype was counted ten times or more. The rearrangement joins TRBV12-3 or TRBV12-4 to TRBJ2-2, with 8 nucleotides matching TRBD2. J was trimmed by 6 bases and V by 3 bases; bases with no gene match: 9. This CDR3 contains 16 residues. The CDR3 here is CASSFIPGGPPGELFF. Here the CDR3 DNA reads TGTGCCAGCAGTTTTATTCCGGGGGGGCCCCCCGGGGAGCTGTTTTTT.

As concerns this clonotype: A much larger clone sits a single nucleotide away, making a read error possible. The rearrangement joins TRBV14 to TRBJ2-7, with D unresolved. The CDR3 is made up of 14 amino acids. Germline lookup yields CDR1 SGHDN and CDR2 FVKESK. The CDR3 loop is CASSQDGRRYEPYF. The DNA for the CDR3 is TGTGCCAGCAGCCAAGATGGACGGCGATACGAGCCGTACTTC.

This clonotype appeared many times. The chain is built from TRBV27 and TRBJ1-2; D may be TRBD1 (5 bases). V was trimmed by 3 bases and J by 3 bases, leaving 17 bases between them. The CDR3 has 16 residues. Germline CDR1 and CDR2: MNHEY and SMNVEV (reference sequence). The CDR3 region is CASSFGGGRGDYGYTF. The CDR3 nucleotides read TGTGCCAGCAGTTTCGGGGGGGGGAGAGGGGACTATGGCTACACCTTC.

At least ten counts were recorded for this clonotype. The rearrangement joins TRBV2 to TRBJ1-1; weak D call: TRBD1 (6 bases). Per the germline V gene, CDR1 is SNHLY and CDR2 is FYNNEI. The CDR3 has 15 residues. The V end was cut by 6 bases, the J end by 1 base, with 15 bases between. This CDR3 is CASRQRQARNTEAFF. The CDR3 coding sequence is TGTGCCAGCAGACAAAGACAGGCAAGGAACACTGAAGCTTTCTTT.

This clonotype was detected many times. The V gene is TRBV27, the J gene TRBJ1-4; the D gene is possibly TRBD1 (5 bases). Germline loops: CDR1 MNHEY, CDR2 SMNVEV (reference sequence). Trimming removed 4 bases at V and 5 bases at J, with 20 bases between. The CDR3 totals 17 residues. CDR3 protein: CASSSSPSTASNEKLFF. CDR3 nucleotides: TGTGCCAGCAGTTCCTCCCCCTCGACAGCTTCGAATGAAAAACTGTTTTTT. The entire variable domain, with the rest obtained from reference TRBV27 and TRBJ1-4, is as follows: EAQVTQNPRYLITVTGKKLTVTCSQNMNHEYMSWYRQDPGLGLRQIYYSMNVEVTDKGDVPEGYKVSRKEKRNFPLILESPSPNQTSLYFCASSSSPSTASNEKLFFGSGTQLSVL.

This clonotype has a count of ten or more. J is TRBJ2-5 and V is TRBV28, with 7 bases aligning to TRBD1. The CDR3 is 14 amino acids. V trimming: 2 bases; J trimming: 8 bases; junction bases outside the gene matches: 8. CDR1 MDHEN and CDR2 SYDVKM come from the germline V gene. The DNA for the CDR3 is TGTGCCAGCAGTTTAGACAGGGTAGTGAGTACCCAGTACTTC. Translating it yields CASSLDRVVSTQYF.

This chain connects TRBV9 to TRBJ2-1, with TRBD2 matching over 10 bases. Trimming removed 0 bases from V and 1 base from J; junction bases left unmatched: 7. The CDR3 is 18 amino acids. Germline V gene sequence: CDR1 SGDLS, CDR2 YYNGEE. For the CDR3, the DNA is TGTGCCAGCAGCGTAGCAGCGGGGGGGTTCGCGTCCTACAATGAGCAGTTCTTC. Its protein product is CASSVAAGGFASYNEQFF.

This clonotype was seen many times. The chain joins TRBV6-1 to TRBJ1-5; a weak D match, TRBD1 (5 bases). CDR1 and CDR2 from the germline V gene are MNHNS and SASEGT. Trimming pared 2 bases from V and 6 bases from J, leaving 11 bases between. The CDR3 has 14 residues. CDR3 region: CASSERGRSQPQHF. The CDR3 DNA is TGTGCCAGCAGTGAAAGGGGACGGAGTCAGCCCCAGCATTTT.

This clonotype was recorded a few times. This CDR3 is missing its conserved last phenylalanine or tryptophan, likely due to a read error. The chain couples TRBV2 to TRBJ2-1, with 7 bases lining up with TRBD1. V trimming: 7 bases; J trimming: 3 bases; junction bases outside the gene matches: 6. The CDR3 covers 14 residues. The germline V gene has CDR1 SNHLY and CDR2 FYNNEI. This chain's CDR3 is CASTTGYVYNEQFL. The CDR3 region has the DNA TGTGCCAGCACGACAGGGTATGTCTACAATGAGCAGTTCCTC.

This clonotype was counted ten times or more. V gene TRBV12-3 or TRBV12-4 combines with J gene TRBJ1-5; 9 bases agree with TRBD1. The V gene end was trimmed by 0 bases and the J gene end by 0 bases; junction bases not matched to a gene: 12. CDR3 length: 20 residues. CDR3 DNA: TGTGCCAGCAGTTTAGCCAAGACAGGGGGAACCTCCTATAGCAATCAGCCCCAGCATTTT. It is translated as CASSLAKTGGTSYSNQPQHF.

This clonotype has at least ten counts. The V gene is TRBV27, the J gene TRBJ1-3; D might be TRBD1 (5 bases). Germline loops: CDR1 MNHEY, CDR2 SMNVEV (reference sequence). The CDR3 runs 14 residues. V was cut by 5 bases and J by 0 bases, with 8 bases left in between. Here the CDR3 reads CASSTGFSGNTIYF. Here the CDR3 DNA reads TGTGCCAGCAGTACAGGATTCTCTGGAAACACCATATATTTT.

This clonotype was recorded many times. The chain uses TRBV7-9 and TRBJ1-2; no definite D call. The CDR3 contains 10 residues. The V gene lost 5 bases and the J gene lost 9 bases, with 7 bases spanning the gap. Looked up from germline, CDR1 is SEHNR and CDR2 is FQNEAQ (reference sequence). CDR3 protein: CASSGRSYTF. In DNA form, the CDR3 reads TGTGCCAGCAGCGGGCGAAGCTACACCTTC.

In this sample, this clonotype turned up many times. The chain links TRBV5-4 to TRBJ2-5; D might be TRBD2 (5 bases). Per the germline V gene, CDR1 is SGHNT and CDR2 is YYREEE (reference sequence). The CDR3 extends over 11 amino acids. Trimming cost V 5 bases and J 4 bases, with 6 bases left between them. The CDR3 DNA reads as TGTGCCAGCAGACGGGGAGAGACCCAGTACTTC. It specifies CASRRGETQYF.